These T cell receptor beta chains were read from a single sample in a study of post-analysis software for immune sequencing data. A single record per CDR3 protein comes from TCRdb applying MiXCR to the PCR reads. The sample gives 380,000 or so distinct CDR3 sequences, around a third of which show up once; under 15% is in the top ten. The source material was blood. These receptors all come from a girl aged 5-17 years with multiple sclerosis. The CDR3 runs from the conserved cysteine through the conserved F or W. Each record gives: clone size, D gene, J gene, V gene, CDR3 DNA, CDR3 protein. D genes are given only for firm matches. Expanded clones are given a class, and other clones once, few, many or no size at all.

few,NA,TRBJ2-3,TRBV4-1,TGCGCCAGCAGCTGGCGGGACGGTAGCACAGATACGCAGTATTTT,CASSWRDGSTDTQYF
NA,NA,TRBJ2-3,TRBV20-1,TGCAGTGCTAGAGCAACCACAGATACGCAGTATTTT,CSARATTDTQYF
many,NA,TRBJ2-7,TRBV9,TGTGCCAGCAGTGTGCCGGGAAGCTCCTACGAGCAGTACTTC,CASSVPGSSYEQYF
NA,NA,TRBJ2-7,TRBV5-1,TGCGCCAGCAGCTTGTCGGTCAGGGGCAACGAGCAGTACTTC,CASSLSVRGNEQYF
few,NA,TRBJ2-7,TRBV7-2,TGTGCCAGCAGCTTGAACGGTGAGCAGTACTTC,CASSLNGEQYF
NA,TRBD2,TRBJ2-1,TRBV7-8,TGTGCCAGCAGCTTAGGTCTAGCGGGGGGCCGTCTCTACAATGAGCAGTTCTTC,CASSLGLAGGRLYNEQFF
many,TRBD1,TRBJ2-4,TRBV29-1,TGCAGCGTTGAAGGAACGGGGACAGGGGTTCCCGCAAACATTCAGTACTTC,CSVEGTGTGVPANIQYF
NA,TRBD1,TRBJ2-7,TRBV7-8,TGTGCCAGCAGCCCCAAACCGGGACAGGGATACGAGCAGTACTTC,CASSPKPGQGYEQYF
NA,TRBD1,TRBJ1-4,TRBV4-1,TGCGCCAGCAGCCAAGATAAAGGGACAGCAACTAATGAAAAACTGTTTTTT,CASSQDKGTATNEKLFF
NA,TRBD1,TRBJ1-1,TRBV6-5,TGTGCCAGCAGTCGCCGCTGGACAGGGGCGACCACTGAAGCTTTCTTT,CASSRRWTGATTEAFF
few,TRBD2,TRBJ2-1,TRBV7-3,TGTGCCAGCAGCCCCCTGGGAGGGGCCAGCTCCTACAATGAGCAGTTCTTC,CASSPLGGASSYNEQFF
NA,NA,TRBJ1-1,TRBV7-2,TGTGTCAGCAGCTTAGAAGGGGCCGACACTGAAACTTTCTTT,CVSSLEGADTETFF
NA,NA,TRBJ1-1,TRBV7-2,TGTGCCAGCAGCTTATTGGGCAGGGAAATGAACACTGAAGCTTTCTTT,CASSLLGREMNTEAFF
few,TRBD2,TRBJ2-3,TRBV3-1,TGTGCCAGCAGCTCGACTAGCGGGGGAACAGATACGCAGTATTTT,CASSSTSGGTDTQYF
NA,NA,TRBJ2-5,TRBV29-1,TGCAGCGTTGTCGAGGTGGGGGAGACCCAGTACTTC,CSVVEVGETQYF
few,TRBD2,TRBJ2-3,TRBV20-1,TGCAGTGCTCCGAGTAGCGGGGGAGAAGGTACGCAGTATTTT,CSAPSSGGEGTQYF
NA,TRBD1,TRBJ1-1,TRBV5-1,TGCGCCAGCAGCCGATCCGGGACAGGGGAAATCGCTGAAGCTTTCTTT,CASSRSGTGEIAEAFF
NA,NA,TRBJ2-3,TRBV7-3,TGTGCCAGCAGCTTGGCTGCATGGGCAGATACGCAGTATTTT,CASSLAAWADTQYF
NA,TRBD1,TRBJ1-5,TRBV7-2,TGTGCCAGCAGTTCACAGGGGCCCGTGGGCAATCAGCCCCAGCATTTT,CASSSQGPVGNQPQHF
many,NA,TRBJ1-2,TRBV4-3,TGCGCCAGCAGCCAAGATTGGGTCAGCGACGTTGGAGGCTACACCTTC,CASSQDWVSDVGGYTF
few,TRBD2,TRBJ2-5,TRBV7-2,TGTGCCAGCAGCTTAGTTGCTAGCGGACCTCAAGAGACCCAGTACTTC,CASSLVASGPQETQYF
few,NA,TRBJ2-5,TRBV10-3,TGTGCCATAGGGGGGGTCTTAGGAGAGACCCAGTACTTC,CAIGGVLGETQYF
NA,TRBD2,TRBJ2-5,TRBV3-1,TGTGCCAGCAGCCAGCCGAGCGGGGGCCCTCGGGAGACCCAGTACTTC,CASSQPSGGPRETQYF
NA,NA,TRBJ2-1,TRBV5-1,TGCGCCAGCAGCTTCAGGGACAATGAGCAGTTCTTC,CASSFRDNEQFF
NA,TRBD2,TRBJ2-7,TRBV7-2,TGTGCCAGCAGCTACCATAGCGGGGGGCAGAACTACGAGCAGTACTTC,CASSYHSGGQNYEQYF
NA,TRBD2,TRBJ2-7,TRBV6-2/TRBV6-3,TGTGCCAGCAGTTACGCCGCGGGGGGCCTCTCCTACGAGCAGTACTTC,CASSYAAGGLSYEQYF
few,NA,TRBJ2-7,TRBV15,TGTGCCACCAGCAGTCTGGGACTTCCGAGCTCCTACGAGCAGTACTTC,CATSSLGLPSSYEQYF
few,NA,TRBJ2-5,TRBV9,TGTGCCAGCAGTTCCGGAGGGGGTCTCTCCGGGACCCAGTACTTC,CASSSGGGLSGTQYF
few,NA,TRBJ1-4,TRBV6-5,TGTGCCAGCAGTTACTCTGCAGGGGTGGGGGAAAAACTGTTTTTT,CASSYSAGVGEKLFF
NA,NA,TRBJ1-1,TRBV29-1,TGCAGCGGCGGGGGGAGAGCTGAAGCTTTCTTT,CSGGGRAEAFF
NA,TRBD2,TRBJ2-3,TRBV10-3,TGTGCCATCAGTACCCTGGGACTAGCGGGGGGGCCGGGCACAGATACGCAGTATTTT,CAISTLGLAGGPGTDTQYF
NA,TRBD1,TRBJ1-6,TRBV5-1,TGCGCCAGCAGCTTACAGGGGCCCTATAATTCACCCCTCCACTTT,CASSLQGPYNSPLHF
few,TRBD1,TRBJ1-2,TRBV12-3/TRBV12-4,TGTGCCAGCAGTTTAGGGGACAGTCTCTATGGCTACACCTTC,CASSLGDSLYGYTF
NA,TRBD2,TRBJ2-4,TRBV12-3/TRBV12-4,TGTGCCAGCAGTTTAAGGGAGGGGTTAATGGAGCAGTACTTC,CASSLREGLMEQYF
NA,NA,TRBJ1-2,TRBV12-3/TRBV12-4,TGTGCCAGCAGTTTGGTCGGGGGGGCTGCCCTGGGGTATGGCTACACCTTC,CASSLVGGAALGYGYTF
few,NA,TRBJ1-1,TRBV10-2,TGCGCCAGCAGGGGGCCGGGCACTGAAGCTTTCTTT,CASRGPGTEAFF
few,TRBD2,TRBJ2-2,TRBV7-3,TGTGCCAGCAGCTTGACTAGCGGGGCCGCGAACACCGGGGAGCTGTTTTTT,CASSLTSGAANTGELFF
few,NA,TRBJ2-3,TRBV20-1,TGCAGTGCTAGAGGGCCGTCGGCACCGGGGGATACGCAGTATTTT,CSARGPSAPGDTQYF
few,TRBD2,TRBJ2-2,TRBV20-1,TGCAGTGCTCAATGGGGATATAGCGGGGGTCACCCCGGGGAGCTGTTTTTT,CSAQWGYSGGHPGELFF
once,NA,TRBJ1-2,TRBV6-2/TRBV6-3,TGTGCCAGCGGGAGACAGAACTATGGCTACACCTTC,CASGRQNYGYTF
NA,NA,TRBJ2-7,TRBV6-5,TGTGCCAGCCAGGACTACGAGCAGTACTTC,CASQDYEQYF
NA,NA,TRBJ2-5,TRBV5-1,TGCGCCAGCAGCTTGGGTGCAGGGTTCCAAGAGACCCAGTACTTC,CASSLGAGFQETQYF
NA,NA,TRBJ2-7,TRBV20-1,TGCAGTGCTAGAAATCCCCTGGGGGGAGAGCAGTACTTC,CSARNPLGGEQYF
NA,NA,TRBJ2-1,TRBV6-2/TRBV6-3,TGTGCCAGCATCAGGGCCCCCGGGCATGAGCAGTTCTTC,CASIRAPGHEQFF
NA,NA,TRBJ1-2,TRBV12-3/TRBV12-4,TGTGCCAGCAGTCTAGGGGGGAGCTACACCTTC,CASSLGGSYTF